The clone carrying this T cell receptor beta chain came up a few times. This specimen belongs to a study of T cells in Graves' hyperthyroidism and ophthalmopathy. The TCR beta CDR3 regions underwent amplification using RNA transcripts as the source. Researchers ran a first-round RT-PCR on the TCR CDR3 using the HTBI primer set. TCRdb analysed the multiplex PCR reads with MiXCR anew, one entry per CDR3 protein. The sample carries 530,000 or so distinct CDR3 sequences, 24% recorded once. Germline CDR1 DFQATT, CDR2 SNEGSKA (reference sequence). Unmatched junction bases numbered 15, after V lost 6 bases and J lost 7 bases. The CDR3 is 15 amino acids.

The receptor comes from a woman aged 25 to 45 with Graves' ophthalmopathy. The rearrangement joins TRBV20-1 to TRBJ1-5, with TRBD1 matching over 7 bases. Sample: blood. As DNA, the CDR3 is TGCAGTGCGGGACGTACAGGGGTTGTAATACAGCCCCAGCATTTT. Its protein product is CSAGRTGVVIQPQHF.